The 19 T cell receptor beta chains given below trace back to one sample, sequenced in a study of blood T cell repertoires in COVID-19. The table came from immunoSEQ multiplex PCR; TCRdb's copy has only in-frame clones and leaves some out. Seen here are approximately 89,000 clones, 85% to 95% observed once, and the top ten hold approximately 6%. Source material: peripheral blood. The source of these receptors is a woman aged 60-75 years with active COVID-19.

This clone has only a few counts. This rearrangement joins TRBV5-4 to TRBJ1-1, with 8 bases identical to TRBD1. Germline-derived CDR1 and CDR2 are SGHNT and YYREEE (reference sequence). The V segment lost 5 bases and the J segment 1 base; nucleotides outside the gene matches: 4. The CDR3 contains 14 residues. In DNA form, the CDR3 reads TGTGCCAGCAGACTACAGGGGGGGAACACTGAAGCTTTCTTT. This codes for CASRLQGGNTEAFF.

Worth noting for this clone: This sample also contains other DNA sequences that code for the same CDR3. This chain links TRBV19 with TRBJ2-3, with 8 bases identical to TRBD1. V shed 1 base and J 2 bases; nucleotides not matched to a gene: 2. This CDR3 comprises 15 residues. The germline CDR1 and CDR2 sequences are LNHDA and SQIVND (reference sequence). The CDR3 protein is CASSIGRGHTDTQYF. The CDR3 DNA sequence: TGTGCCAGTAGTATAGGCAGGGGGCACACAGATACGCAGTATTTT.

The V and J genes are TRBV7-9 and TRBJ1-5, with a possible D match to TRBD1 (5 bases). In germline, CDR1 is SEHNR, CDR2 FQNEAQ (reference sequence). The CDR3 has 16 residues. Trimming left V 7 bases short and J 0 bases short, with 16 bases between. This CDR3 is CASTLSRDNSNQPQHF. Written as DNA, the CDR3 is TGTGCCAGCACCCTATCCAGGGATAATAGCAATCAGCCCCAGCATTTT.

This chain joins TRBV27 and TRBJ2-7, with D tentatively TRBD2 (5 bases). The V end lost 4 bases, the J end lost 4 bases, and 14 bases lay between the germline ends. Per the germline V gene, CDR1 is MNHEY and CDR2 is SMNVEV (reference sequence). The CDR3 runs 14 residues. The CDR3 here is CASSSQGRAYEQYF. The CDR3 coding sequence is TGTGCCAGCAGTTCCCAAGGGCGGGCGTACGAGCAGTACTTC.

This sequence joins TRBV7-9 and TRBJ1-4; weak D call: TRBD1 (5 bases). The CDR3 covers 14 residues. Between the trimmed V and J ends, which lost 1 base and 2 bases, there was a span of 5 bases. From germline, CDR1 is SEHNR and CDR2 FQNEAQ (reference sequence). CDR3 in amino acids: CASSLGGTNEKLFF. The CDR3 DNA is TGTGCCAGCAGCTTAGGGGGCACTAATGAAAAACTGTTTTTT.

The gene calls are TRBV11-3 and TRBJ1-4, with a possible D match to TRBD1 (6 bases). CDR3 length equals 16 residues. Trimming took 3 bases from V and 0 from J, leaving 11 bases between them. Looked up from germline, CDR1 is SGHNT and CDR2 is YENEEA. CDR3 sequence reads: CASSLGDTATNEKLFF. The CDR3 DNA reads TGTGCCAGCAGCTTGGGGGACACTGCAACTAATGAAAAACTGTTTTTT.

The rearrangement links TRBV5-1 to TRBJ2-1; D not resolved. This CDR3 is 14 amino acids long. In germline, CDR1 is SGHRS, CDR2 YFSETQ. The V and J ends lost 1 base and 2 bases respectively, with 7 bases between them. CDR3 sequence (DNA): TGCGCCAGCAGCTTGACAGTTACCTACAATGAGCAGTTCTTC. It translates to CASSLTVTYNEQFF.

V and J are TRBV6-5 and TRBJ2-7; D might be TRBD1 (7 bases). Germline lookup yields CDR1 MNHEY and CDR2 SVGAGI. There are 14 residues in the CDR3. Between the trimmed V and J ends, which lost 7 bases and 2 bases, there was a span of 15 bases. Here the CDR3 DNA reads TGTGCCAGCAAGCTTGCGGGACAGACCTACGAGCAGTACTTC. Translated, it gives CASKLAGQTYEQYF.

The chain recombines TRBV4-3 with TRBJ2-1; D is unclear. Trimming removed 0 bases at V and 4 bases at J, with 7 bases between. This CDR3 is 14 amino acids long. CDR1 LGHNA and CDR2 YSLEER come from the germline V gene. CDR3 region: CASSQEERYNEQFF. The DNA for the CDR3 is TGCGCCAGCAGCCAAGAAGAGAGGTACAATGAGCAGTTCTTC.

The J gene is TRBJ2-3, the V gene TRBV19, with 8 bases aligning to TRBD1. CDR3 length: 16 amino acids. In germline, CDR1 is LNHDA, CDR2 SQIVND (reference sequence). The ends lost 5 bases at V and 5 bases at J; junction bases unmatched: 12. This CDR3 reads CASSFIAGGEVDTQYF. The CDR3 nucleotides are TGTGCCAGTAGTTTCATAGCAGGGGGCGAAGTAGATACGCAGTATTTT.

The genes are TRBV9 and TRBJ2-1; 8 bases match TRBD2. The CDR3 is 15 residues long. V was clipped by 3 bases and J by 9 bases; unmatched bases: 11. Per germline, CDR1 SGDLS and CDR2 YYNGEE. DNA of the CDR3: TGTGCCAGCAGCGGACCGGGACTAGAAATTTTTGAGCAGTTCTTC. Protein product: CASSGPGLEIFEQFF.

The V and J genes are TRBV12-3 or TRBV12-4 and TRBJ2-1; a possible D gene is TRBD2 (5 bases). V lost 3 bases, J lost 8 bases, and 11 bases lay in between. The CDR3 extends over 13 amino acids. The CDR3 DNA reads TGTGCCAGCAGTTTTAGAGGGCGCGATGAGCAGTTCTTC. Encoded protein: CASSFRGRDEQFF.

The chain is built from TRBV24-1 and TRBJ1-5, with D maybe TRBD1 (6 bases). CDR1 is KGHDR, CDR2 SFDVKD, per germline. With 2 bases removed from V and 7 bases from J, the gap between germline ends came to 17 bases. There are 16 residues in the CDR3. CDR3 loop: CATSDSTKSGGQPQHF. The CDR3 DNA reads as TGTGCCACCAGTGATTCCACCAAAAGCGGGGGCCAGCCCCAGCATTTT.

CDR3 amino acids: CAISDRGDGYTF. The CDR3 region has the DNA TGTGCCATCAGTGACCGAGGTGACGGCTACACCTTC. The chain is built from TRBV10-3 and TRBJ1-2; D not resolved. V lost 3 bases and J 8 bases, leaving 10 bases between the germline ends. Germline V gene lookup returns CDR1 ENHRY and CDR2 SYGVKD. The CDR3 is 12 residues long.

The DNA for the CDR3 is TGCGCCAGCAGCTTGGCCGGGAACCCCGGCGGTGGCTACACCTTC. Protein: CASSLAGNPGGGYTF. V usage is TRBV5-1 and J usage is TRBJ1-2; D gene unclear. CDR1 is SGHRS and CDR2 is YFSETQ in the germline V gene. This CDR3 has 15 amino acids. V shed 0 bases and J shed 7 bases, with 16 bases lying between them.

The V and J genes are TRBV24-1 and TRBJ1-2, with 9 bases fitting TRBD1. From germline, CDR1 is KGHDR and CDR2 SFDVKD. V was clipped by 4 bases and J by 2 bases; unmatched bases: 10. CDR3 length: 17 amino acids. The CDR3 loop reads CATSDRTGDASNYGYTF. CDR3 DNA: TGTGCCACCAGTGACCGGACAGGGGATGCCTCCAACTATGGCTACACCTTC.

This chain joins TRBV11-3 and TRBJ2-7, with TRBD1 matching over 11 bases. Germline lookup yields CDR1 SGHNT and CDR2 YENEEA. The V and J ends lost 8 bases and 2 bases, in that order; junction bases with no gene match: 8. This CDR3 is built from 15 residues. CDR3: CASQPRDRGTYEQYF. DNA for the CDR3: TGTGCCAGCCAGCCCCGGGACAGGGGGACCTACGAGCAGTACTTC.

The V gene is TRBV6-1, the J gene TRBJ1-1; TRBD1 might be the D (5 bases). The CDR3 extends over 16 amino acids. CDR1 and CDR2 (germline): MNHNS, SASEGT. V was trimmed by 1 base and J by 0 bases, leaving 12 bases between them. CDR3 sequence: CASSEGGGLLNTEAFF. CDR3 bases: TGTGCCAGCAGTGAAGGGGGGGGACTGTTGAACACTGAAGCTTTCTTT.

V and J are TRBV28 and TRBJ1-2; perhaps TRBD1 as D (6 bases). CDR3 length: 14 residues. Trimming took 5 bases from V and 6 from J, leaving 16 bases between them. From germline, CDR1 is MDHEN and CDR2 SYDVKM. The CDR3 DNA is TGTGCCAGCAGTCCCACCGACAGGATGGATGGCTACACCTTC. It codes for CASSPTDRMDGYTF.